The rows below give T cell receptor beta chains drawn from one sample of a study of CXCR3-negative and CXCR3-positive naive CD8 T cells. TCRdb re-called the 5' RACE reads; one entry per CDR3 protein, DNA not given. This sample's table has about 84,000 distinct CDR3 sequences. Sequenced material: naive CXCR3+ CD8+ T cells from blood. Receptors originate from a human donor in good health. Some clones in this sample may be carry-over from other donors' samples. Both conserved end residues are part of each CDR3. The order of the fields is V gene, J gene, CDR3 protein.

TRBV5-1	TRBJ1-1	CASSLSGKSNTEAFF
TRBV28	TRBJ2-3	CASTTALTSTDTQYF
TRBV20-1	TRBJ2-7	CSARPGVSYEQYF
TRBV5-6	TRBJ2-2	CASSLEGGTLVWTGELFF
TRBV7-3	TRBJ1-6	CASAIGTAHNSPLHF
TRBV5-1	TRBJ2-7	CASSHPDRGNYEQYF
TRBV4-1	TRBJ2-7	CASSQEFDRYEQYF
TRBV18	TRBJ2-7	CASSPGAEQYF
TRBV20-1	TRBJ2-1	CSASDGGGYNEQFF
TRBV12-3/TRBV12-4	TRBJ2-7	CAVRDNSYEQYF
TRBV29-1	TRBJ2-1	CSVEVGGGLLGEQFF
TRBV2	TRBJ2-5	CASTPNPCQETQYF
TRBV6-2/TRBV6-3	TRBJ2-7	CASSYTAVGLPAYEQYF
TRBV2	TRBJ2-7	CASSEALYPWQYF
TRBV4-1	TRBJ2-1	CASSQESIGTGYNEQFF
TRBV29-1	TRBJ2-7	CSVVGGRADEQYF
TRBV20-1	TRBJ2-3	CSAPDRLTDTQYF
TRBV12-3/TRBV12-4	TRBJ1-1	CASSGTGATEAFF
TRBV15	TRBJ2-5	CATRDHGGTAEYF
TRBV2	TRBJ1-4	CASGVGEKLFF
TRBV5-1	TRBJ2-1	CASSLTVSFSPRVNEQFF
TRBV12-3/TRBV12-4	TRBJ2-2	CATVDRVNGEPFF
TRBV7-9	TRBJ1-5	CASSLEGYSNQPQHF
TRBV2	TRBJ2-7	CASGGDRGPLEQYF
TRBV7-8	TRBJ1-1	CASSLGGPMNTEAFF
TRBV7-2	TRBJ2-7	CASSPRDSSYEQYF
TRBV28	TRBJ2-1	CASSRDETGGGDEQFF
TRBV28	TRBJ2-1	CASSSPGLAGATYNEQFF
TRBV6-5	TRBJ2-6	CASSYSMGSGANVLTF
TRBV7-9	TRBJ2-7	CASSLGGGIIEQYF
TRBV29-1	TRBJ2-1	CSVERQTSYNEQFF
TRBV6-6	TRBJ1-1	CASRPDGFMNTEAFF
TRBV28	TRBJ2-7	CASSLLGSFEQYF
TRBV7-2	TRBJ1-2	CASRVGGLDYGYTF
TRBV7-2	TRBJ2-1	CASSLSGLTVYNEQFF
TRBV28	TRBJ2-3	CASSFLTSGRNTQYF
TRBV7-6	TRBJ1-2	CASSLAGGGVHGYTF
TRBV6-5	TRBJ2-2	CASSERMGQGTGELFF
TRBV5-1	TRBJ1-1	CASSLAGERLEAFF
TRBV7-9	TRBJ1-1	CASSSSGTTNTEAFF
TRBV7-2	TRBJ2-7	CASSSRRSTYEQYF
TRBV9	TRBJ2-2	CASSASGGPNTGELFF
TRBV14	TRBJ2-3	CASSQVRADTQYF
TRBV7-9	TRBJ2-1	CASSPGSLGSYNEQFF